The 18 T cell receptor beta chains given below trace back to one sample, sequenced in a study of T cells in Graves' hyperthyroidism and ophthalmopathy (dated by TCRdb to about 2019). Libraries came from multiplex PCR. Sequencing relied on an Illumina HiSeq 2000. Amplification of TCR beta CDR3 regions was carried out from RNA transcripts. The first round of RT-PCR for the TCR CDR3 was performed with the HTBI primer set and the Qiagen OneStep RT-PCR kit. The public sequencing data were trimmed at Q25 with fastp and processed into clonotypes with MiXCR by TCRdb, which kept only in-frame beta chains. Rows matching on CDR3 protein sequence are summarized as one entry with the most common DNA and genes. The sample yields 300,000 to 500,000 distinct CDR3 sequences; under 15% were counted once. Less than 35% of the sample goes to the ten largest clones. The sequenced sample was blood. The receptors were gathered from a woman in her 30s with Graves' hyperthyroidism.

This clonotype has at least ten counts. The chain links TRBV10-3 to TRBJ2-1, with 9 positions matching TRBD2. The CDR3 totals 15 residues. Germline V CDR1 and CDR2: ENHRY, SYGVKD. V trimming: 3 bases; J trimming: 8 bases; junction bases outside the gene matches: 8. The CDR3 loop is CAISEGSGRGDEQFF. CDR3 sequence (DNA): TGTGCCATCAGTGAAGGTAGCGGGAGAGGGGATGAGCAGTTCTTC.

This clonotype has ten or more counts. The chain links TRBV28 to TRBJ2-7, with D uncertain. The CDR3 has 14 amino acids. The germline CDR1 and CDR2 sequences are MDHEN and SYDVKM. Trimming left V 2 bases short and J 3 bases short, with 11 bases between. The CDR3 protein is CASSLRVAVYEQYF. In DNA form, the CDR3 reads TGTGCCAGCAGTTTAAGAGTAGCCGTCTACGAGCAGTACTTC.

The rearrangement links TRBV9 to TRBJ2-2; TRBD1 or TRBD2 may be the D gene (5 bases each). V was trimmed by 5 bases and J by 0 bases, leaving 11 bases between them. The CDR3 contains 15 residues. CDR1 is SGDLS and CDR2 is YYNGEE in the germline V gene. The CDR3 loop reads CASRDGGANTGELFF. The CDR3 bases are TGTGCCAGCAGAGATGGGGGAGCGAACACCGGGGAGCTGTTTTTT.

This clonotype was observed at least ten times. This chain links TRBV5-1 with TRBJ2-3, with D possibly TRBD2 on 6 matching bases. Trimming removed 1 base from V and 3 bases from J, with 12 bases in between. Germline CDR1 reads SGHRS; CDR2 reads YFSETQ. The CDR3 length is 15 residues. This CDR3 is CASSLRGRDTDTQYF. The DNA for the CDR3 is TGCGCCAGCAGCTTGCGAGGGCGGGATACAGATACGCAGTATTTT.

This rearrangement joins TRBV10-3 to TRBJ2-1, with a weak D call TRBD2 (5 bases). Between the trimmed V and J ends, which lost 2 bases and 15 bases, there was a span of 14 bases. Germline CDR1 ENHRY, CDR2 SYGVKD. The CDR3 covers 12 residues. The CDR3 bases are TGTGCCATCAGTGAGGCGGGTGGTCACGCGTTCTTC. It yields the protein CAISEAGGHAFF.

Remarks on this clonotype: It may be a read error: a sequence one base away is much more abundant. V is TRBV11-2 and J is TRBJ1-2; a weak D match, TRBD1 (5 bases). CDR1 and CDR2 from the germline V gene are SGHAT and FQNNGV. There are 15 residues in the CDR3. The CDR3 region has the DNA TGTGCCAGCGGCTTAGATCTCGGGGCCAACTATGGCTACACCTTC. It specifies CASGLDLGANYGYTF.

In this sample, this clonotype turned up many times. This chain connects TRBV3-1 to TRBJ2-5; no definite D call. The CDR3 loop spans 15 amino acids. The germline V gene has CDR1 LGHDT and CDR2 YNNKEL (reference sequence). Trimming shortened V by 0 bases and J by 4 bases, and 12 bases separated the two germline ends. CDR3 region: CASSQDLRIGETQYF. The CDR3 nucleotides are TGTGCCAGCAGCCAAGATCTTCGGATAGGAGAGACCCAGTACTTC.

There are many counts of this clonotype. The rearrangement uses TRBV12-3 or TRBV12-4 and TRBJ2-1; no reliable D call. This CDR3 is built from 13 residues. Trimming removed 5 bases from V and 10 bases from J, with 15 bases in between. The CDR3 reads CASSPPEAAEQFF. Here the CDR3 DNA reads TGTGCCAGCAGTCCACCCGAGGCTGCCGAGCAGTTCTTC.

The J gene is TRBJ1-5, the V gene TRBV18, with D possibly matching TRBD1 (6 bases). V was clipped by 2 bases and J by 2 bases, with 13 bases between them. The CDR3 totals 16 residues. Germline lookup yields CDR1 KGHSH and CDR2 LQKENI. The CDR3 nucleotides are TGTGCCAGCTCACCAAGGAGGGGGATTGGCAATCAGCCCCAGCATTTT. This gives the protein CASSPRRGIGNQPQHF.

Many counts were recorded for this clonotype. V usage is TRBV28 and J usage is TRBJ2-4, with a possible D match to TRBD2 (5 bases). CDR1 is MDHEN, CDR2 SYDVKM, per germline. There are 16 residues in the CDR3. Trimming took 2 bases from V and 2 from J, leaving 13 bases between them. The CDR3 nucleotides are TGTGCCAGCAGTTTAGGTCTACGGGAAACCAAAAACATTCAGTACTTC. Its protein is CASSLGLRETKNIQYF. Full variable domain (rest looked up from reference TRBV28 and TRBJ2-4): DVKVTQSSRYLVKRTGEKVFLECVQDMDHENMFWYRQDPGLGLRLIYFSYDVKMKEKGDIPEGYSVSREKKERFSLILESASTNQTSMYLCASSLGLRETKNIQYFGAGTRLSVL.

Of note for this clonotype: A read error may explain this, as a much larger clone is one base away. This chain links TRBV6-1 with TRBJ2-1; unclear D gene. The CDR3 is 15 residues long. Germline V gene sequence: CDR1 MNHNS, CDR2 SASEGT. Trimming stripped 0 bases from V and 5 bases from J, with 11 bases between. CDR3 in DNA: TGTGCCAGCAGTGAAGCGGCCATTTACCACAATGAGCAGTTCTTC. It yields the protein CASSEAAIYHNEQFF.

This clonotype was picked up many times. This rearrangement joins TRBV24-1 to TRBJ1-2, with D unresolved. CDR1 KGHDR and CDR2 SFDVKD come from the germline V gene. The germline V and J ends were trimmed by 11 bases and 6 bases, with 12 bases remaining between them. This CDR3 has 11 residues. The CDR3 is CASLDGNGYTF. CDR3 coding DNA: TGTGCCAGCCTGGACGGAAATGGCTACACCTTC.

The chain combines TRBV5-1 with TRBJ2-5, with 11 bases aligning to TRBD2. Trimming at V came to 0 bases and at J to 9 bases, leaving 4 bases not matched to a gene. This CDR3 is 14 amino acids long. Germline loops: CDR1 SGHRS, CDR2 YFSETQ. CDR3 loop: CASSLETSGSPQYF. Written as DNA, the CDR3 is TGCGCCAGCAGCTTGGAAACTAGCGGGAGTCCCCAGTACTTC.

This clonotype was picked up a small number of times. The rearrangement joins TRBV5-1 to TRBJ1-1; D possibly corresponds to TRBD1 (6 bases). V lost 2 bases and J 0 bases, leaving 17 bases between the germline ends. Looked up from germline, CDR1 is SGHRS and CDR2 is YFSETQ. This CDR3 contains 17 residues. The CDR3 region is CASSFRPTGGLNTEAFF. CDR3 DNA: TGCGCCAGCAGCTTCCGACCCACGGGGGGCCTGAACACTGAAGCTTTCTTT. The full variable domain, in which reference TRBV5-1 and TRBJ1-1 provide the parts outside the CDR3, is KAGVTQTPRYLIKTRGQQVTLSCSPISGHRSVSWYQQTPGQGLQFLFEYFSETQRNKGNFPGRFSGRQFSNSRSEMNVSTLELGDSALYLCASSFRPTGGLNTEAFFGQGTRLTVV.

There are a few counts of this clonotype. The gene calls are TRBV5-4 and TRBJ1-2; D not resolved. The CDR3 is made up of 14 amino acids. With 0 bases removed from V and 0 bases from J, the gap between germline ends came to 6 bases. Per germline, CDR1 SGHNT and CDR2 YYREEE (reference sequence). The CDR3 DNA reads as TGTGCCAGCAGCTTGGACACTGCTAACTATGGCTACACCTTC. Translation: CASSLDTANYGYTF.

V and J are TRBV5-4 and TRBJ2-1; TRBD2 aligns across 13 bases. Trimming at V came to 4 bases and at J to 13 bases, leaving 8 bases not matched to a gene. This CDR3 has 14 amino acids. CDR1 is SGHNT and CDR2 is YYREEE in the germline V gene (reference sequence). The CDR3 nucleotides are TGTGCCAGCAGCAAGGGACTAGCGGGATGGGTTCAGTTCTTC. Residues: CASSKGLAGWVQFF.

A few counts support this clonotype. The V gene is TRBV25-1, the J gene TRBJ2-3; D remains unclear. Trimming took 6 bases from V and 3 from J, leaving 16 bases between them. The CDR3 runs 15 residues. Germline CDR1 MGHDK, CDR2 SYGVNS. The CDR3 sequence is CASSPGGMSTDTQYF. The CDR3 coding sequence is TGTGCCAGCAGCCCAGGTGGGATGAGTACAGATACGCAGTATTTT.

This clonotype was detected a few times. The V call is TRBV5-1, the J call TRBJ2-7; no reliable D call. Germline CDR1 is SGHRS and CDR2 is YFSETQ. This CDR3 is built from 14 residues. Between the trimmed V and J ends, which lost 1 base and 2 bases, there was a span of 10 bases. The CDR3 bases are TGCGCCAGCAGCTTGAACCTAAATACCTACGAGCAGTACTTC. Protein product: CASSLNLNTYEQYF.